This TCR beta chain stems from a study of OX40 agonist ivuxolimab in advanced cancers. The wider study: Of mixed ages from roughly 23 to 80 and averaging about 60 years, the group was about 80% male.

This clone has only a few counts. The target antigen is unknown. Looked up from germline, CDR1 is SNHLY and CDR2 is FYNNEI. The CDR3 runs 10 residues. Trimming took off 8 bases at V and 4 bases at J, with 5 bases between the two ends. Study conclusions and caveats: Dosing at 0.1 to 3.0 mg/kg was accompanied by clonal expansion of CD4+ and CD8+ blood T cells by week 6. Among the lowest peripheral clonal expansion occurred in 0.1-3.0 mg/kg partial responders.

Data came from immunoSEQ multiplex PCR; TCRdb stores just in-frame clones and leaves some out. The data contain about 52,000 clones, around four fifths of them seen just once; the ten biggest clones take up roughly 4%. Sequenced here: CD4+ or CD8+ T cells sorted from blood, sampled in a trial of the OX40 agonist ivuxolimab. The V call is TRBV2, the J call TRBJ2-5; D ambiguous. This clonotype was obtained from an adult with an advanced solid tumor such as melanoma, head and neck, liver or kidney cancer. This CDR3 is CASSTETQYF. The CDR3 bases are TGTGCCAGCTCTACAGAGACCCAGTACTTC.